The 29 T cell receptor beta chains given below trace back to one sample, sequenced in a study of shared clonotypes between healthy human individuals. The table came from immunoSEQ multiplex PCR; TCRdb's copy has only in-frame clones and leaves some out. The repertoire includes approximately 1,000,000 clones, approximately 75% of them detected once, and 0.7% to 0.95% sits in the top ten. Specimen: memory CD4+ T cells from PBMCs. Regarding subset: CD45RA-negative fraction. Receptors originate from a man between 18 and 29 years old in good health. Some clones in this sample may be carry-over from other donors' samples.

The V and J genes are TRBV2 and TRBJ2-3; D uncertain. Trimming pared 5 bases from V and 2 bases from J, leaving 8 bases between. This CDR3 region has 13 residues. Germline values: CDR1 SNHLY, CDR2 FYNNEI. The CDR3 loop is CASSYGVTDTQYF. Here the CDR3 DNA reads TGTGCCAGCAGTTACGGAGTCACAGATACGCAGTATTTT. Full variable domain (rest looked up from reference TRBV2 and TRBJ2-3): EPEVTQTPSHQVTQMGQEVILRCVPISNHLYFYWYRQILGQKVEFLVSFYNNEISEKSEIFDDQFSVERPDGSNFTLKIRSTKLEDSAMYFCASSYGVTDTQYFGPGTRLTVL.

The V call is TRBV6-6, the J call TRBJ2-5; D not resolved. The CDR3 has 14 amino acids. The germline gives CDR1 MNHNY, CDR2 SVGAGI (reference sequence). The V gene lost 0 bases and the J gene lost 7 bases, with 12 bases spanning the gap. For the CDR3, the DNA is TGTGCCAGCAGTTACTCGACCAGCCCCTGGACCCAGTACTTC. Translating gives CASSYSTSPWTQYF.

Concerning this clone itself: Other DNA sequences in the same sample also yield this CDR3. The chain links TRBV29-1 to TRBJ1-1; weak D call: TRBD1 (6 bases). Trimming removed 5 bases from V and 0 bases from J, with 10 bases in between. The germline CDR1 and CDR2 sequences are SQVTM and ANQGSEA. The CDR3 has 13 residues. CDR3 in amino acids: CSVSGALNTEAFF. The DNA of the CDR3 is TGCAGCGTTTCAGGGGCCCTGAACACTGAAGCTTTCTTT.

As to this clone: This may arise from a read error, as a much more abundant clone is one base away. Additional DNA sequences in this sample encode the identical CDR3. This chain joins TRBV7-3 and TRBJ2-1, with D possibly called TRBD1 or TRBD2 (5 bases each). The CDR3 consists of 13 residues. Trimming took 3 bases from V and 5 from J, leaving 8 bases between them. Looked up from germline, CDR1 is SGHTA and CDR2 is FQGTGA. The CDR3 region has the DNA TGTGCCAGCAGCTTGGGACGGAACAATGAGCAGTTCTTC. The encoded protein is CASSLGRNNEQFF.

The DNA for the CDR3 is TGTGCCAGCAGTGCTGGACGGACTAGCGGGAGGGCCGAGGATGAGCAGTTCTTC. Protein sequence: CASSAGRTSGRAEDEQFF. The chain carries TRBV25-1 and TRBJ2-1; 15 bases line up with TRBD2. Germline V lookup: CDR1 MGHDK, CDR2 SYGVNS. The CDR3 totals 18 residues. J lost 8 bases, V lost 4 bases, and 12 bases had no gene match.

A word on this clone: Other DNA sequences in this sample translate to the same CDR3. The chain uses TRBV28 and TRBJ1-5, with D hard to call. The CDR3 runs 12 residues. The V end lost 7 bases, the J end lost 7 bases, and 11 bases lay between the germline ends. Germline V lookup: CDR1 MDHEN, CDR2 SYDVKM. The CDR3: CASTGRGQPQHF. The CDR3 DNA is TGTGCCAGCACCGGCAGAGGCCAGCCCCAGCATTTT.

This clone occurred a few times. This chain uses TRBV5-1 with TRBJ2-2; D possibly corresponds to TRBD2 (5 bases). This CDR3 is built from 14 residues. V lost 0 bases, J lost 6 bases, and 9 bases lay in between. The V gene's germline CDR1 is SGHRS and CDR2 YFSETQ. The CDR3 DNA reads TGCGCCAGCAGCTTGGGACTATCTCCCGGGGAGCTGTTTTTT. Its translation is CASSLGLSPGELFF.

This rearrangement joins TRBV7-9 to TRBJ2-5, with a tentative D call TRBD2 (5 bases). The J call may be wrong; the DNA end is better matched by TRBJ2-7. Germline V lookup: CDR1 SEHNR, CDR2 FQNEAQ (reference sequence). There are 14 residues in the CDR3. The CDR3: CASSTWTPPLEQYF. The CDR3 nucleotides read TGTGCCAGCAGCACTTGGACTCCACCGCTCGAGCAGTACTTC.

This chain connects TRBV19 to TRBJ2-5, with a tentative D call TRBD1 (5 bases). V lost 3 bases and J lost 5, with 19 bases in between. Germline assignment: CDR1 LNHDA and CDR2 SQIVND (reference sequence). This CDR3 region has 16 residues. The CDR3 here is CASSISRQMSWETQYF. The CDR3 nucleotides are TGTGCCAGTAGTATTAGTAGACAGATGAGCTGGGAGACCCAGTACTTC.

The chain has TRBV6-5 and TRBJ1-2; D possibly corresponds to TRBD1 (5 bases). The CDR3 contains 14 residues. Looked up from germline, CDR1 is MNHEY and CDR2 is SVGAGI. Trimming removed 4 bases from V and 7 bases from J, with 16 bases in between. CDR3 bases: TGTGCCAGCAGTTGGGACCCGGCAGGGTCTGGCTACACCTTC. It translates to CASSWDPAGSGYTF.

This chain joins TRBV11-3 and TRBJ1-1; 7 bases match TRBD1. V lost 1 base, J lost 7 bases, and 6 bases stayed unmatched. The germline V gene encodes CDR1 SGHNT and CDR2 YENEEA. CDR3 length: 14 residues. CDR3 amino acids: CASSLGDRVGEAFF. The CDR3 bases are TGTGCCAGCAGCTTAGGAGACAGGGTCGGTGAAGCTTTCTTT.

The genes are TRBV5-1 and TRBJ2-3, with D tentatively TRBD2 (6 bases). The CDR3 extends over 13 amino acids. Trimming stripped 4 bases from V and 6 bases from J, with 12 bases between. Germline CDR1 is SGHRS and CDR2 is YFSETQ. CDR3: CASSVEGYDTQYF. The CDR3 nucleotides read TGCGCCAGCAGCGTGGAGGGGTACGATACGCAGTATTTT. Together with reference TRBV5-1 and TRBJ2-3, the CDR3 gives the full variable domain: KAGVTQTPRYLIKTRGQQVTLSCSPISGHRSVSWYQQTPGQGLQFLFEYFSETQRNKGNFPGRFSGRQFSNSRSEMNVSTLELGDSALYLCASSVEGYDTQYFGPGTRLTVL.

The V and J genes are TRBV13 and TRBJ2-5, with 10 bases aligning to TRBD2. V gave up 5 bases and J gave up 7 bases; unmatched junction bases: 13. This CDR3 is built from 16 residues. Germline values: CDR1 PRHDT, CDR2 FYEKMQ (reference sequence). In DNA form, the CDR3 reads TGTGCCAGCAGCAACCGAACAAGCGGGAGGGAGGGGACCCAGTACTTC. It specifies CASSNRTSGREGTQYF.

The chain is built from TRBV9 and TRBJ2-5, with 7 positions matching TRBD1. The CDR3 runs to 14 residues. CDR1 and CDR2 from the germline V gene are SGDLS and YYNGEE. The J segment lost 4 bases and the V segment lost 3 bases, leaving 6 bases of the junction unmatched. The CDR3 DNA follows: TGTGCCAGCAGCGCAGGGGGTACTTCAGAGACCCAGTACTTC. This codes for CASSAGGTSETQYF.

J is TRBJ1-2 and V is TRBV5-6; D gene unclear. This CDR3 comprises 13 residues. The V gene's germline CDR1 is SGHDT and CDR2 YYEEEE. V was trimmed by 2 bases and J by 3 bases, leaving 8 bases between them. CDR3 in amino acids: CASSLRAYYGYTF. CDR3 coding DNA: TGTGCCAGCAGCTTAAGGGCCTACTATGGCTACACCTTC.

The gene calls are TRBV5-6 and TRBJ2-1, with D unclear. Germline lookup yields CDR1 SGHDT and CDR2 YYEEEE. CDR3 size: 15 residues. Trimming shortened V by 3 bases and J by 3 bases, and 13 bases separated the two germline ends. This CDR3 reads CASSSLGFSYNEQFF. The CDR3, as DNA: TGTGCCAGCAGCTCCCTGGGTTTCAGCTACAATGAGCAGTTCTTC.

The CDR3 sequence is CAWIRGLQADEQFF. The CDR3 coding sequence is TGTGCCTGGATCCGGGGACTCCAAGCGGATGAGCAGTTCTTC. This sequence joins TRBV30 and TRBJ2-1; TRBD2 is a possible D gene (6 bases). The CDR3 spans 14 residues. Trimming took off 4 bases at V and 8 bases at J, with 18 bases between the two ends. Per the germline V gene, CDR1 is GTSNPN and CDR2 is SVGIG (reference sequence). Together with reference TRBV30 and TRBJ2-1, the CDR3 gives the full variable domain: SQTIHQWPATLVQPVGSPLSLECTVEGTSNPNLYWYRQAAGRGLQLLFYSVGIGQISSEVPQNLSASRPQDRQFILSSKKLLLSDSGFYLCAWIRGLQADEQFFGPGTRLTVL.

The chain carries TRBV2 and TRBJ2-1, with TRBD2 identical over 10 bases. The CDR3 consists of 15 residues. Germline CDR1 and CDR2: SNHLY and FYNNEI. The V and J ends lost 6 bases and 3 bases, in that order; junction bases with no gene match: 5. CDR3 protein: CASSLAGEDYNEQFF. The CDR3 DNA is TGTGCCAGCAGCCTAGCGGGGGAAGACTACAATGAGCAGTTCTTC.

Worth noting for this clone: Other DNA sequences in the same sample also yield this CDR3. This rearrangement joins TRBV5-1 to TRBJ1-2; D is undetermined. The V and J ends lost 0 bases and 4 bases respectively, with 7 bases between them. From germline, CDR1 is SGHRS and CDR2 YFSETQ. The CDR3 covers 13 residues. The DNA for the CDR3 is TGCGCCAGCAGCTTGGCTGGCAGCTATGGCTACACCTTC. Translating it yields CASSLAGSYGYTF. The full variable domain, its missing parts supplied by reference TRBV5-1 and TRBJ1-2, is KAGVTQTPRYLIKTRGQQVTLSCSPISGHRSVSWYQQTPGQGLQFLFEYFSETQRNKGNFPGRFSGRQFSNSRSEMNVSTLELGDSALYLCASSLAGSYGYTFGSGTRLTVV.

This clone was recorded once. This chain uses TRBV5-1 with TRBJ1-4, with TRBD1 matching 8 bases. The germline CDR1 and CDR2 sequences are SGHRS and YFSETQ. The length of the CDR3 is 15 residues. The junction had 4 bases not matched to a gene; V was cut back by 1 base and J by 5 bases. CDR3 sequence reads: CASSLRDRNNEKLFF. The CDR3, as DNA: TGCGCCAGCAGCTTGCGGGACAGGAACAATGAAAAACTGTTTTTT.

A few counts support this clone. The chain carries TRBV6-1 and TRBJ1-4, with D unclear. Trimming removed 1 base from V and 7 bases from J, with 4 bases in between. Germline CDR1 MNHNS, CDR2 SASEGT. There are 12 residues in the CDR3. CDR3 nucleotide sequence: TGTGCCAGCAGTGAAGGAGCTGAAAAACTGTTTTTT. Translated, it gives CASSEGAEKLFF.

The rearrangement uses TRBV18 and TRBJ2-2; the D gene is possibly TRBD1 (5 bases). CDR1 and CDR2 from the germline V gene are KGHSH and LQKENI. The CDR3 is made up of 16 amino acids. V was shortened by 3 bases and J by 0 bases, with 11 bases between the two germline ends. The CDR3 nucleotides read TGTGCCAGCTCACCGGGGCCAGTCGCGAACACCGGGGAGCTGTTTTTT. The encoded protein is CASSPGPVANTGELFF. The variable domain in full, completed from reference TRBV18 and TRBJ2-2, reads NAGVMQNPRHLVRRRGQEARLRCSPMKGHSHVYWYRQLPEEGLKFMVYLQKENIIDESGMPKERFSAEFPKEGPSILRIQQVVRGDSAAYFCASSPGPVANTGELFFGEGSRLTVL.

V is TRBV5-5 and J is TRBJ2-7; 7 bases match TRBD1. V lost 0 bases and J lost 2; bases outside the gene matches: 5. Germline CDR1 reads SGHKS; CDR2 reads YYEKEE (reference sequence). This CDR3 has 15 residues. The CDR3: CASSLGQGRPYEQYF. In DNA, the CDR3 is TGTGCCAGCAGCTTGGGACAGGGAAGACCCTACGAGCAGTACTTC.

V gene TRBV5-4 combines with J gene TRBJ2-7; D not certain. CDR3 length equals 13 residues. Trimming shortened V by 1 base and J by 2 bases, and 7 bases separated the two germline ends. Germline CDR1 SGHNT, CDR2 YYREEE (reference sequence). This chain's CDR3 is CASSLQNTYEQYF. Here the CDR3 DNA reads TGTGCCAGCAGCTTGCAGAACACCTACGAGCAGTACTTC.

The genes are TRBV11-1 and TRBJ2-7; a possible D gene is TRBD2 (7 bases). The CDR3 contains 14 residues. Between the trimmed V and J ends, which lost 6 bases and 7 bases, there was a span of 19 bases. Germline CDR1 and CDR2: SGHAT and FQDESV (reference sequence). CDR3 in amino acids: CASRFGGRMGEQYF. The DNA of the CDR3 is TGTGCCAGCAGATTCGGGGGGCGCATGGGGGAGCAGTACTTC. Variable domain in full (rest from reference TRBV11-1 and TRBJ2-7): EAEVAQSPRYKITEKSQAVAFWCDPISGHATLYWYRQILGQGPELLVQFQDESVVDDSQLPKDRFSAERLKGVDSTLKIQPAELGDSAMYLCASRFGGRMGEQYFGPGTRLTVT.

In the case of this clone: The same CDR3 can be traced to other DNA sequences in this sample. This rearrangement joins TRBV5-1 to TRBJ2-5, with 12 bases lining up with TRBD1. V gave up 0 bases and J gave up 5 bases; unmatched junction bases: 5. The CDR3 length is 16 residues. Germline assignment: CDR1 SGHRS and CDR2 YFSETQ. The CDR3 spells CASSLAGTGGGETQYF. The CDR3 DNA sequence: TGCGCCAGCAGCTTGGCAGGGACAGGGGGCGGTGAGACCCAGTACTTC.

V and J are TRBV27 and TRBJ2-2; D is ambiguous. V lost 3 bases and J 0 bases, leaving 11 bases between the germline ends. The CDR3 is 16 amino acids. CDR1 and CDR2 from the germline V gene are MNHEY and SMNVEV (reference sequence). The chain's CDR3 is CASSFAALANTGELFF. In DNA form, the CDR3 reads TGTGCCAGCAGTTTTGCGGCACTCGCGAACACCGGGGAGCTGTTTTTT.

This chain joins TRBV11-2 and TRBJ2-3, with a weak D call TRBD1 (6 bases). The CDR3 consists of 13 residues. Trimming removed 4 bases at V and 4 bases at J, with 9 bases between. Germline V gives CDR1 SGHAT, CDR2 FQNNGV. CDR3 region: CASSSPGADTQYF. The CDR3, as DNA: TGTGCCAGCAGCTCGCCAGGGGCAGATACGCAGTATTTT.

About this clone itself: Other DNA sequences of this sample code for an identical CDR3. The chain is built from TRBV7-8 and TRBJ2-3; D call uncertain. V was pared by 1 base and J by 3 bases, with 8 bases between. The length of the CDR3 is 14 residues. CDR1 SGHVS and CDR2 FQNEAQ come from the germline V gene. This chain's CDR3 is CASSLGRSTDTQYF. CDR3 coding DNA: TGTGCCAGCAGCTTAGGGCGTTCAACAGATACGCAGTATTTT.